These 24 T cell receptor beta chains came from one sample sequenced in a study of T cell responses to AZD1222 COVID-19 vaccine. Produced via immunoSEQ multiplex PCR; TCRdb's table is partial and in-frame only. The data hold over 45,000 clones, with more than 80% observed a single time. Sequenced material: peripheral blood, taken on day 0 of MenACWY control vaccination. The origin of the receptors is an adult in good health.

The rearrangement joins TRBV6-4 to TRBJ1-2, with 7 bases identical to TRBD1. This CDR3 is built from 16 residues. J was trimmed by 2 bases and V by 6 bases; bases with no gene match: 12. In germline, CDR1 is MRHNA, CDR2 SNTAGT. This CDR3 is CASSSIGDRTNYGYTF. Written as DNA, the CDR3 is TGTGCCAGCAGCTCGATAGGGGACAGAACAAACTATGGCTACACCTTC.

The V and J genes are TRBV6-1 and TRBJ1-5; D ambiguous. CDR1 and CDR2 from the germline V gene are MNHNS and SASEGT. The CDR3 spans 13 residues. Trimming left V 3 bases short and J 5 bases short, with 8 bases between. The CDR3 region has the DNA TGTGCCAGCAGTGACCTAGGCGATCAGCCCCAGCATTTT. The encoded protein is CASSDLGDQPQHF.

The V call is TRBV30, the J call TRBJ1-2; D is unclear. The CDR3 is made up of 15 amino acids. Trimming shortened V by 4 bases and J by 7 bases, and 22 bases separated the two germline ends. Per the germline V gene, CDR1 is GTSNPN and CDR2 is SVGIG (reference sequence). This CDR3 reads CAWTLRGGIWAGYTF. The CDR3 DNA reads TGTGCCTGGACCCTCAGAGGTGGGATATGGGCTGGCTACACCTTC.

The chain carries TRBV9 and TRBJ1-1; D is uncertain. The V gene lost 0 bases and the J gene lost 4 bases, with 7 bases spanning the gap. Germline V gene lookup returns CDR1 SGDLS and CDR2 YYNGEE. The CDR3 covers 13 residues. CDR3 amino acids: CASSVGSSTEAFF. In DNA form, the CDR3 reads TGTGCCAGCAGCGTAGGTTCATCCACTGAAGCTTTCTTT.

The chain employs TRBV7-9 and TRBJ2-1; no definite D call. The V end lost 3 bases, the J end lost 4 bases, and 7 bases lay between the germline ends. The CDR3 is 13 amino acids. CDR1 is SEHNR and CDR2 is FQNEAQ in the germline V gene (reference sequence). The DNA for the CDR3 is TGTGCCAGCAGCTTTAAGGAATACAATGAGCAGTTCTTC. Translated, it gives CASSFKEYNEQFF.

This rearrangement joins TRBV28 to TRBJ1-1, with no clear D. Trimming pared 2 bases from V and 10 bases from J, leaving 14 bases between. This CDR3 spans 13 amino acids. Germline V gene lookup returns CDR1 MDHEN and CDR2 SYDVKM. In DNA form, the CDR3 reads TGTGCCAGCAGTTTAAGGTCGCAGACGGGAGCTTTCTTT. Protein: CASSLRSQTGAFF.

This sequence joins TRBV11-2 and TRBJ1-2, with 7 bases that match TRBD1. Germline CDR1 and CDR2: SGHAT and FQNNGV. The trim removed 2 bases at V and 3 bases at J, leaving 3 bases unmatched. There are 14 residues in the CDR3. CDR3 protein: CASSLHRGDYGYTF. The CDR3 coding sequence is TGTGCCAGCAGCTTACACAGGGGTGACTATGGCTACACCTTC.

This clone was seen only once. The gene calls are TRBV27 and TRBJ2-1; D might be TRBD1 (5 bases). The length of the CDR3 is 17 residues. Germline CDR1 reads MNHEY; CDR2 reads SMNVEV (reference sequence). V was cut by 6 bases and J by 0 bases, with 18 bases left in between. Here the CDR3 reads CASSRPPRESSYNEQFF. The CDR3 DNA sequence: TGTGCCAGCAGCCGACCCCCCAGGGAAAGCTCCTACAATGAGCAGTTCTTC.

J is TRBJ1-3 and V is TRBV28; D may be TRBD1 (6 bases). Looked up from germline, CDR1 is MDHEN and CDR2 is SYDVKM. Trimming pared 6 bases from V and 9 bases from J, leaving 15 bases between. This CDR3 has 13 amino acids. The CDR3 protein is CASSPPRGGTIYF. CDR3 bases: TGTGCCAGCAGCCCCCCCCGAGGGGGCACCATATATTTT.

The CDR3 sequence: CASSYGQGEVGELFF. The CDR3 coding sequence is TGTGCCAGCAGTTACGGACAGGGGGAGGTCGGGGAGCTGTTTTTT. The chain joins TRBV6-2 or TRBV6-3 to TRBJ2-2; TRBD1 aligns across 10 bases. Germline V gene data show CDR1 as MNHEY and CDR2 as SVGEGT. Losses at the gene ends were 2 bases for V and 7 bases for J; bases not matched to a gene: 4. This CDR3 has 15 amino acids.

V usage is TRBV28 and J usage is TRBJ1-2; 8 positions match TRBD1. The CDR3 extends over 12 amino acids. With 8 bases clipped from V and 3 bases from J, the junction kept 2 bases outside the gene matches. Germline V gene data show CDR1 as MDHEN and CDR2 as SYDVKM. CDR3 bases: TGTGCCAGCGGACAGGGCTACTATGGCTACACCTTC. As protein: CASGQGYYGYTF.

The chain uses TRBV9 and TRBJ1-1; TRBD1 matches at 8 bases. The junction had 6 bases not matched to a gene; V was cut back by 4 bases and J by 7 bases. The CDR3 has 13 amino acids. Germline values: CDR1 SGDLS, CDR2 YYNGEE. CDR3 nucleotide sequence: TGTGCCAGCAGCACCGGACAGGGAAATGAAGCTTTCTTT. This translates into CASSTGQGNEAFF.

The DNA for the CDR3 is TGTGCCAGCAGTGAAGGAGGGTCTGGGGCCAACGTCCTGACTTTC. Amino acids: CASSEGGSGANVLTF. The chain couples TRBV6-1 to TRBJ2-6; maybe TRBD2 (5 bases). The CDR3 has 15 amino acids. Germline-derived CDR1 and CDR2 are MNHNS and SASEGT. Trimming pared 1 base from V and 1 base from J, leaving 5 bases between.

The chain carries TRBV7-2 and TRBJ2-2, with TRBD2 matching 7 bases. Germline values: CDR1 SGHTA, CDR2 FQGNSA. J was trimmed by 5 bases and V by 5 bases; bases with no gene match: 8. The CDR3 sequence is 15 residues long. CDR3 nucleotides: TGTGCCAGCAGCCCCCAGGTGGGAGGGACCGGGGAGCTGTTTTTT. Protein sequence: CASSPQVGGTGELFF. The full variable domain, its missing parts supplied by reference TRBV7-2 and TRBJ2-2, is GAGVSQSPSNKVTEKGKDVELRCDPISGHTALYWYRQSLGQGLEFLIYFQGNSAPDKSGLPSDRFSAERTGGSVSTLTIQRTQQEDSAVYLCASSPQVGGTGELFFGEGSRLTVL.

V gene TRBV7-9 combines with J gene TRBJ2-5, with D perhaps matching TRBD1 or TRBD2 (5 bases each). Trimming took 1 base from V and 2 from J, leaving 11 bases between them. The CDR3 has 15 amino acids. Germline assignment: CDR1 SEHNR and CDR2 FQNEAQ (reference sequence). The CDR3 reads CASSLGQGPQETQYF. CDR3 DNA sequence: TGTGCCAGCAGCTTAGGTCAGGGACCGCAAGAGACCCAGTACTTC.

The rearrangement links TRBV30 to TRBJ1-1, with D hard to call. The CDR3 length is 11 residues. Trimming pared 4 bases from V and 3 bases from J, leaving 6 bases between. CDR1 and CDR2 from the germline V gene are GTSNPN and SVGIG (reference sequence). The CDR3 is CAWTDHTEAFF. Written as DNA, the CDR3 is TGTGCCTGGACAGACCACACTGAAGCTTTCTTT.

The CDR3 region is CASSLVGSTDTQYF. Written as DNA, the CDR3 is TGTGCCAGCAGCTTAGTCGGCTCCACAGATACGCAGTATTTT. The rearrangement joins TRBV11-3 to TRBJ2-3; D is undetermined. Trimming took 1 base from V and 2 from J, leaving 7 bases between them. Looked up from germline, CDR1 is SGHNT and CDR2 is YENEEA. The CDR3 totals 14 residues.

This clone was seen a few times. The rearrangement links TRBV27 to TRBJ1-5; unclear D gene. Trimming took 5 bases from V and 0 from J, leaving 11 bases between them. Germline CDR1 MNHEY, CDR2 SMNVEV (reference sequence). CDR3 length: 15 residues. CDR3: CASSPSIFSNQPQHF. CDR3 coding DNA: TGTGCCAGCAGTCCCTCGATTTTTAGCAATCAGCCCCAGCATTTT.

The genes are TRBV20-1 and TRBJ1-1, with TRBD1 matching 9 bases. Germline V gives CDR1 DFQATT, CDR2 SNEGSKA (reference sequence). V trimming: 6 bases; J trimming: 9 bases; junction bases outside the gene matches: 5. The CDR3 length is 11 residues. The CDR3 region is CSATGTGKAFF. The CDR3 DNA is TGCAGTGCCACCGGGACAGGGAAAGCTTTCTTT.

V gene TRBV3-1 (or the pseudogene TRBV3-2) combines with J gene TRBJ2-3, with 11 nucleotides matching TRBD2. This CDR3 spans 15 amino acids. Trimming removed 4 bases from V and 5 bases from J; junction bases left unmatched: 5. Germline-derived CDR1 and CDR2 are LGHDT and YNNKEL (reference sequence). CDR3 amino acids: CASSPQGLAGDTQYF. The CDR3 DNA follows: TGTGCCAGCAGCCCTCAAGGACTAGCGGGAGATACGCAGTATTTT.

The CDR3 bases are TGTGCCAGCAGTGTGTCCGTCGGGAACACTGAAGCTTTCTTT. This codes for CASSVSVGNTEAFF. The chain uses TRBV6-4 and TRBJ1-1; D gene unclear. The V end lost 4 bases, the J end lost 1 base, and 10 bases lay between the germline ends. The V gene's germline CDR1 is MRHNA and CDR2 SNTAGT. CDR3 length equals 14 residues.

J is TRBJ1-1 and V is TRBV6-5; TRBD1 matches 10 bases. Looked up from germline, CDR1 is MNHEY and CDR2 is SVGAGI. Germline trimming cut 6 bases from V and 8 bases from J; bases unmatched to any gene: 12. The CDR3 has 15 amino acids. DNA of the CDR3: TGTGCCAGCAGACACACAACCGGGACAGGGGACGAAGCTTTCTTT. This gives the protein CASRHTTGTGDEAFF.

V gene TRBV5-1 combines with J gene TRBJ2-3, with D uncertain. The CDR3 has 12 amino acids. Trimming stripped 0 bases from V and 5 bases from J, with 4 bases between. Germline values: CDR1 SGHRS, CDR2 YFSETQ. CDR3 in amino acids: CASSLDRDTQYF. CDR3 DNA sequence: TGCGCCAGCAGCTTGGATAGAGATACGCAGTATTTT.

This clone was observed once. This chain joins TRBV10-2 and TRBJ2-1, with TRBD1 matching over 10 bases. There are 17 residues in the CDR3. CDR1 and CDR2 from the germline V gene are WSHSY and SAAADI. V shed 4 bases, J shed 9 bases, and the junction held 15 bases outside the gene matches. The DNA for the CDR3 is TGCGCCAGCAGTGCTACCGGGACAGGGGTCTTCCGGGGTGAGCAGTTCTTC. Its translation: CASSATGTGVFRGEQFF.